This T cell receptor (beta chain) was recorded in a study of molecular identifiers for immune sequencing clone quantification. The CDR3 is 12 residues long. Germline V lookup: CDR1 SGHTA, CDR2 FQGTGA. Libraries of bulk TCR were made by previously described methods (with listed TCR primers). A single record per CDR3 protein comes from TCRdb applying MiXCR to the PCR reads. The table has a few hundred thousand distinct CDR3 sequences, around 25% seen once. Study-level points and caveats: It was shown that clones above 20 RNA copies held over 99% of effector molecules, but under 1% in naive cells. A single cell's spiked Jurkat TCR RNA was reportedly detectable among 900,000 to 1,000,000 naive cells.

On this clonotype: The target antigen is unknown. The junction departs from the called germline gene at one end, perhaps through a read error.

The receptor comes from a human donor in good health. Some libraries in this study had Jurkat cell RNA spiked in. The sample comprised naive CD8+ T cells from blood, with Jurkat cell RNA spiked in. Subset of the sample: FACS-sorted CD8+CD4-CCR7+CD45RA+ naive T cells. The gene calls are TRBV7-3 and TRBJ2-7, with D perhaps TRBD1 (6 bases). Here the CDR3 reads CAGSANRAEQYF. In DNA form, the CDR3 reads TGTGCCGGCAGCGCCAACAGGGCCGAGCAGTACTTC.